Listed below are T cell receptor beta chains from one sample, sequenced in a study of cytomegalovirus exposure and HLA in healthy donors. This table comes from immunoSEQ multiplex PCR, and its TCRdb copy is limited to in-frame clones, with some not included. The repertoire holds around 190,000 clones, 70% to 90% seen once, with around 0.3% in the top ten. The source material was PBMCs. These receptor sequences come from a woman aged 25 to 45 in good health and CMV-seronegative. CDR3s include the opening cysteine and the closing phenylalanine or tryptophan. Fields, in order: V gene, D gene, J gene, clone size, CDR3 protein, CDR3 DNA. D genes are given only for firm matches. Expanded clones are given a class, and other clones once, few, many or no size at all.

TRBV14,TRBD1,TRBJ2-1,NA,CASGRGGNSYNEQFF,TGTGCCAGCGGAAGAGGGGGCAACTCCTACAATGAGCAGTTCTTC
TRBV5-6,TRBD1,TRBJ2-2,NA,CASSLDRGHFNTGELFF,TGTGCCAGCAGCTTGGACAGGGGGCACTTTAACACCGGGGAGCTGTTTTTT
TRBV9,TRBD2,TRBJ2-7,NA,CASSPRLAGGTEQYF,TGTGCCAGCAGCCCCCGCTTAGCGGGAGGAACCGAGCAGTACTTC
TRBV27,TRBD2,TRBJ2-1,NA,CASSTTRSTSGHENNEQFF,TGTGCCAGCAGTACAACCCGATCGACTAGCGGGCACGAAAACAATGAGCAGTTCTTC
TRBV2,NA,TRBJ1-1,NA,CASSERWAGNTEAFF,TGTGCCAGCAGTGAAAGGTGGGCGGGGAACACTGAAGCTTTCTTT
TRBV27,TRBD2,TRBJ2-1,NA,CASSLAGVPYNEQFF,TGTGCCAGCAGTTTAGCGGGAGTCCCTTACAATGAGCAGTTCTTC
TRBV7-9,NA,TRBJ2-7,NA,CASSSFSGPYEQYF,TGTGCCAGCAGCTCGTTCAGCGGACCCTACGAGCAGTACTTC
TRBV5-1,NA,TRBJ2-5,few,CASSGVMGQQETQYF,TGCGCCAGCAGCGGGGTTATGGGGCAACAAGAGACCCAGTACTTC
TRBV5-4,TRBD1,TRBJ2-6,NA,CASSLGQGPNSGANVLTF,TGTGCCAGCAGCTTGGGACAGGGCCCTAACTCTGGGGCCAACGTCCTGACTTTC
TRBV5-1,NA,TRBJ2-1,NA,CASSFGDSPVGEQFF,TGCGCCAGCAGCTTCGGGGATTCCCCCGTCGGTGAGCAGTTCTTC
TRBV5-1,TRBD2,TRBJ2-1,NA,CASSFTSGRSDEQFF,TGCGCCAGCAGCTTTACTAGCGGGAGAAGCGATGAGCAGTTCTTC
TRBV7-9,TRBD2,TRBJ2-7,NA,CASSFLAGGRSEQYF,TGTGCCAGCAGCTTCCTAGCGGGAGGGCGCAGCGAGCAGTACTTC
TRBV18,TRBD1,TRBJ1-6,NA,CASSPTGGGSPLHF,TGTGCCAGCTCACCGACAGGGGGAGGTTCACCCCTCCACTTT
TRBV10-3,NA,TRBJ2-2,few,CAISEVVPGELFF,TGTGCCATCAGTGAGGTAGTACCCGGGGAGCTGTTTTTT
TRBV7-9,NA,TRBJ2-1,NA,CASSADGVREQFF,TGTGCCAGCAGCGCGGACGGGGTACGCGAGCAGTTCTTC
TRBV7-8,TRBD2,TRBJ2-3,NA,CASSLALAGGPRTDTQYF,TGTGCCAGCAGCTTAGCCCTTGCGGGGGGGCCTAGAACAGATACGCAGTATTTT
TRBV2,TRBD2,TRBJ2-1,NA,CAGGGFVSYNEQFF,TGTGCCGGCGGGGGATTCGTTTCCTACAATGAGCAGTTCTTC
TRBV15,NA,TRBJ1-2,NA,CATSSATGSGYTF,TGTGCCACCAGCAGTGCCACAGGGTCTGGCTACACCTTC
TRBV29-1,TRBD1,TRBJ2-7,NA,CSVNPGQGAGEQYF,TGCAGCGTAAACCCGGGACAGGGGGCAGGTGAGCAGTACTTC
TRBV9,NA,TRBJ2-2,NA,CASSVEGGLNTGELFF,TGTGCCAGCAGCGTAGAGGGAGGATTGAACACCGGGGAGCTGTTTTTT
TRBV19,TRBD2,TRBJ2-2,NA,CASSGAGVGGELFF,TGTGCCAGTTCGGGTGCGGGAGTTGGCGGGGAGCTGTTTTTT
TRBV9,NA,TRBJ2-7,NA,CASSPGGYEQYF,TGTGCCAGCAGCCCCGGGGGATACGAGCAGTACTTC
TRBV4-2,TRBD1,TRBJ1-5,NA,CASSPWENRGGQHF,TGTGCCAGCAGCCCCTGGGAAAACAGGGGCGGCCAGCATTTT
TRBV7-8,TRBD1,TRBJ2-3,NA,CASSFGMGTVSTDTQYF,TGTGCCAGCAGCTTTGGTATGGGGACAGTGAGCACAGATACGCAGTATTTT
TRBV2,NA,TRBJ2-2,NA,CASSPDSTGELFF,TGTGCCAGCAGTCCCGACAGCACCGGGGAGCTGTTTTTT
TRBV10-1,TRBD1,TRBJ2-7,NA,CASSESGQAYEQYF,TGCGCCAGCAGTGAGTCGGGACAGGCCTACGAGCAGTACTTC
TRBV11-2,TRBD1,TRBJ2-5,once,CASSTGDRYQETQYF,TGTGCCAGCAGCACCGGGGACAGGTACCAAGAGACCCAGTACTTC
TRBV27,NA,TRBJ1-4,NA,CASSLYDGGNNEKLFF,TGTGCCAGCAGTCTCTACGACGGCGGAAATAATGAAAAACTGTTTTTT
TRBV27,NA,TRBJ2-3,NA,CASGGGLFSTDTQYF,TGTGCCAGCGGGGGGGGGCTATTCAGCACAGATACGCAGTATTTT